The T cell receptor beta chain described here comes from a study of blood T cells in healthy people across ages. Study findings and constraints: Roughly linearly, TCR beta diversity per million T cells fell as age increased. Both naive CD4+ cell counts and diversity were greater in long-lived donors than in aged donors.

Alongside a J-beta primer mix, a sample-barcoded 5' primer served in a second PCR lasting roughly 6 to 11 cycles. The study obtained at least 2.5 million CDR3-containing paired-end reads from every sample. TCRdb used MiXCR to reprocess the 5' RACE reads, holding one entry per CDR3 protein. The sample lists roughly 1.5 million distinct CDR3 sequences; roughly two fifths were seen once. A remark on this clonotype: Its antigen is as yet unknown.

The germline CDR1 and CDR2 sequences are MNHEY and SMNVEV (reference sequence). The CDR3 is 16 residues long. The V end was cut by 5 bases, the J end by 4 bases, with 19 bases between. The chain is built from TRBV27 and TRBJ2-3; no firm D call. This TCR derives from a woman aged 18-29 years in good health. Source material: blood. In nucleotides, the CDR3 is TGTGCCAGCAGTCCGAATTCGGGCGTTCGTCCAGATACGCAGTATTTT. It encodes CASSPNSGVRPDTQYF.